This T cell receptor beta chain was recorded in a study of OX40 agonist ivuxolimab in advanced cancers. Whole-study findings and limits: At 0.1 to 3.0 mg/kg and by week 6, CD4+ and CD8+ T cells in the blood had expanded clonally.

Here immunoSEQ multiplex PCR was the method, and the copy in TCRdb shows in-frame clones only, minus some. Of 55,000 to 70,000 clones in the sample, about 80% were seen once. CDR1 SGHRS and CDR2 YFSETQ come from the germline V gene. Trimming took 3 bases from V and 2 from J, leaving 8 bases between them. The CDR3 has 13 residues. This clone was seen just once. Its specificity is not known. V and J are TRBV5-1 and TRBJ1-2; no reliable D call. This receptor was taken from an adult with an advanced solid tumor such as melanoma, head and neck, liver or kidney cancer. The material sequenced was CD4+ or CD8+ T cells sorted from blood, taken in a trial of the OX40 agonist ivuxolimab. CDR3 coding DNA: TGCGCCAGCAGCTACGGGGAGAACTATGGCTACACCTTC. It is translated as CASSYGENYGYTF.